The T cell receptor (beta chain) described here comes from a study of early T cells in non-severe SARS-CoV-2 infection. Study-level background: Chains were not paired, and sequencing was done on bulk RNA from unsorted whole blood. Study findings and constraints: The matching step, a VDJdb search, favored anti-spike CD8 responses and missed private and CD4 specificities.

cDNA molecules, individually, were tagged with unique molecular identifiers. In TCRdb, the 5' RACE reads were re-called with MiXCR into one record per CDR3 protein. The sample lists about 83,000 distinct CDR3 sequences, 11% to 15% occurring once. This clonotype was recorded at least ten times. Its specificity is unknown. The V segment lost 4 bases and the J segment 0 bases; nucleotides outside the gene matches: 13. CDR1 is MGHRA and CDR2 is YSYEKL in the germline V gene. The CDR3 covers 18 residues. This TCR derives from an adult who was a healthcare worker with PCR-confirmed SARS-CoV-2 infection or an uninfected control (not recorded which). This chain links TRBV4-1 with TRBJ2-7, with 9 bases matching TRBD2. Sequencing input: whole blood. The CDR3: CASSPGLAPIPSSYEQYF. The CDR3 DNA reads as TGCGCCAGCAGCCCTGGACTAGCGCCTATCCCCAGCTCCTACGAGCAGTACTTC.